Shown below are 21 T cell receptor beta chains from a single sample sequenced in a study of shared clonotypes between healthy human individuals. TCRdb's copy holds only in-frame clones and misses some; the assay was immunoSEQ multiplex PCR. The table lists about a million clones, 70% to 80% of them singletons. Sequencing was carried out using memory CD4+ T cells from PBMCs. The subset is: CD45RA-negative fraction. These receptors were obtained from a man aged 18 to 30 in good health. Some clones in this sample may be carry-over from other donors' samples.

The rearrangement uses TRBV28 and TRBJ1-1; the D is unclear. V lost 5 bases, J lost 7 bases, and 8 bases lay in between. Germline V gene lookup returns CDR1 MDHEN and CDR2 SYDVKM. The CDR3 length is 11 residues. The CDR3 loop is CASSVNFEAFF. CDR3 DNA: TGTGCCAGCAGTGTCAACTTTGAAGCTTTCTTT. The full variable domain, in which reference TRBV28 and TRBJ1-1 provide the parts outside the CDR3, is DVKVTQSSRYLVKRTGEKVFLECVQDMDHENMFWYRQDPGLGLRLIYFSYDVKMKEKGDIPEGYSVSREKKERFSLILESASTNQTSMYLCASSVNFEAFFGQGTRLTVV.

Note on this clone: At one end the junction does not follow the germline gene, possibly because of a read error. The genes are TRBV28 and TRBJ1-2, with 8 bases that match TRBD1. Germline lookup yields CDR1 MDHEN and CDR2 SYDVKM. This CDR3 is built from 14 residues. The CDR3 sequence is CASSLGAGGSGYIF. CDR3 coding DNA: TGTGCCAGCAGCCTCGGGGCAGGGGGCAGTGGCTACATCTTC.

With regard to this clone: Other DNA sequences of this sample code for an identical CDR3. The rearrangement uses TRBV7-9 and TRBJ2-3, with 7 nucleotides matching TRBD2. V gave up 5 bases and J gave up 2 bases; unmatched junction bases: 4. Germline assignment: CDR1 SEHNR and CDR2 FQNEAQ (reference sequence). The CDR3 contains 14 residues. In DNA, the CDR3 is TGTGCCAGCAGCCCCGGGGGGTCCACAGATACGCAGTATTTT. Protein: CASSPGGSTDTQYF.

The J gene is TRBJ1-4, the V gene TRBV5-1; TRBD1 is a possible D gene (6 bases). The CDR3 consists of 15 residues. Trimming left V 4 bases short and J 8 bases short, with 18 bases between. From germline, CDR1 is SGHRS and CDR2 YFSETQ. CDR3 DNA sequence: TGCGCCAGCAGCGTCCAGGGGTCGACCGGGGAAAAACTGTTTTTT. This encodes CASSVQGSTGEKLFF.

The rearrangement joins TRBV28 to TRBJ2-7, with TRBD1 identical over 11 bases. The germline gives CDR1 MDHEN, CDR2 SYDVKM. There are 16 residues in the CDR3. With 5 bases clipped from V and 0 bases from J, the junction kept 6 bases outside the gene matches. The CDR3 loop reads CASSKTGTGGSYEQYF. The CDR3 region has the DNA TGTGCCAGCAGTAAAACCGGGACAGGGGGCTCCTACGAGCAGTACTTC.

The table lists this clone with a count of one. Here the CDR3 DNA reads TGTGCCAGCAGCTTAGGGGGGACACCCAACACCGGGGAGCTGTTTTTT. Its translation: CASSLGGTPNTGELFF. The chain employs TRBV7-9 and TRBJ2-2; a possible D gene is TRBD1 (6 bases). The CDR3 contains 16 residues. The germline V gene has CDR1 SEHNR and CDR2 FQNEAQ (reference sequence). Trimming stripped 1 base from V and 2 bases from J, with 11 bases between.

This clone came up a few times. This rearrangement joins TRBV7-6 to TRBJ2-2, with 8 positions matching TRBD1. CDR1 SGHVS and CDR2 FNYEAQ come from the germline V gene. The V segment lost 8 bases and the J segment 1 base; nucleotides outside the gene matches: 6. The CDR3 extends over 15 amino acids. CDR3 protein: CASVQDRGNTGELFF. The CDR3 bases are TGTGCCAGCGTTCAAGACAGGGGGAACACCGGGGAGCTGTTTTTT.

This chain links TRBV30 with TRBJ2-2; 16 bases fit TRBD2. The V gene's germline CDR1 is GTSNPN and CDR2 SVGIG (reference sequence). This CDR3 contains 16 residues. V lost 5 bases and J lost 6; bases outside the gene matches: 6. The CDR3 is CAWWGLAGGPAGELFF. The CDR3 bases are TGTGCCTGGTGGGGACTAGCGGGAGGGCCAGCCGGGGAGCTGTTTTTT.

This clone was counted between two and nine times. The gene calls are TRBV30 and TRBJ1-4; 7 bases fit TRBD1. Germline-derived CDR1 and CDR2 are GTSNPN and SVGIG (reference sequence). Trimming at V came to 5 bases and at J to 8 bases, leaving 11 bases not matched to a gene. The CDR3 has 14 residues. CDR3 sequence: CAWGSQGFREKLFF. DNA for the CDR3: TGTGCCTGGGGGTCACAGGGGTTCAGGGAAAAACTGTTTTTT.

DNA for the CDR3: TGTGCCAGCAGGCTGCCAGGGATCAAGGCTGAAGCTTTCTTT. This codes for CASRLPGIKAEAFF. The chain is built from TRBV28 and TRBJ1-1; a weak D match, TRBD1 (5 bases). Per the germline V gene, CDR1 is MDHEN and CDR2 is SYDVKM. The CDR3 is made up of 14 amino acids. Trimming shortened V by 6 bases and J by 6 bases, and 17 bases separated the two germline ends.

The chain couples TRBV15 to TRBJ1-5; D may be TRBD1 (6 bases). V shed 1 base and J shed 5 bases, with 12 bases lying between them. The CDR3 length is 15 residues. Germline loops: CDR1 LNHNV, CDR2 YYDKDF (reference sequence). This CDR3 reads CATSRGAGAHQPQHF. Here the CDR3 DNA reads TGTGCCACCAGCAGAGGGGCAGGGGCACATCAGCCCCAGCATTTT.

The J gene is TRBJ2-7, the V gene TRBV5-1; 7 bases are a match to TRBD2. CDR1 is SGHRS and CDR2 is YFSETQ in the germline V gene. The trim removed 4 bases at V and 2 bases at J, leaving 9 bases unmatched. The CDR3 loop spans 15 amino acids. This CDR3 reads CASSGGVAAPYEQYF. CDR3 nucleotide sequence: TGCGCCAGCAGCGGGGGGGTAGCGGCTCCCTACGAGCAGTACTTC. The full variable domain, with the rest looked up from reference TRBV5-1 and TRBJ2-7, is KAGVTQTPRYLIKTRGQQVTLSCSPISGHRSVSWYQQTPGQGLQFLFEYFSETQRNKGNFPGRFSGRQFSNSRSEMNVSTLELGDSALYLCASSGGVAAPYEQYFGPGTRLTVT.

As regards this clone: This may be a read error: a much more frequent sequence differs by one nucleotide. At the DNA level, this CDR3 is encoded by other sequences in the same sample as well. This rearrangement joins TRBV28 to TRBJ1-1; D is perhaps TRBD1 (6 bases). The CDR3 loop spans 13 amino acids. Germline V lookup: CDR1 MDHEN, CDR2 SYDVKM. V lost 6 bases and J lost 1, with 9 bases in between. The CDR3 reads CASSRTENTEAFF. In DNA, the CDR3 is TGTGCCAGCAGCCGGACAGAGAACACTGAAGCTTTCTTT.

The chain links TRBV11-3 to TRBJ1-4; D may be TRBD1 (5 bases). Germline values: CDR1 SGHNT, CDR2 YENEEA. This CDR3 region has 17 residues. V gave up 0 bases and J gave up 2 bases, with 13 bases separating them. The CDR3 reads CASSLDQRTQTNEKLFF. CDR3 DNA: TGTGCCAGCAGCTTAGATCAAAGGACACAGACTAATGAAAAACTGTTTTTT.

This clone turned up a few times. The chain joins TRBV30 to TRBJ1-3, with D perhaps TRBD1 (6 bases). Germline CDR1 reads GTSNPN; CDR2 reads SVGIG (reference sequence). Between the trimmed V and J ends, which lost 0 bases and 8 bases, there was a span of 11 bases. The length of the CDR3 is 13 residues. CDR3 DNA: TGTGCCTGGAGTGTACACAGGGTGCACACCATATATTTT. It yields the protein CAWSVHRVHTIYF.

This chain uses TRBV6-5 with TRBJ2-7; D is ambiguous. The length of the CDR3 is 13 residues. The germline V and J ends were trimmed by 6 bases and 7 bases, with 16 bases remaining between them. Germline CDR1 is MNHEY and CDR2 is SVGAGI. The CDR3, as DNA: TGTGCCAGCAGCCCGGACGGGCTTAGGGAGCAGTACTTC. It translates to CASSPDGLREQYF.

The rearrangement uses TRBV29-1 and TRBJ2-7; 8 nucleotides align to TRBD1. The ends lost 6 bases at V and 2 bases at J; junction bases unmatched: 3. The CDR3 runs 12 residues. Germline V gene sequence: CDR1 SQVTM, CDR2 ANQGSEA. This chain's CDR3 is CSVQGQAYEQYF. DNA for the CDR3: TGCAGCGTCCAGGGACAGGCCTACGAGCAGTACTTC.

In this sample, this clone turned up a few times. This sequence joins TRBV28 and TRBJ1-5; the D is unclear. CDR1 MDHEN and CDR2 SYDVKM come from the germline V gene. Trimming removed 1 base at V and 3 bases at J, with 4 bases between. The CDR3 extends over 13 amino acids. CDR3 loop: CASSLSNNQPQHF. CDR3 nucleotide sequence: TGTGCCAGCAGTTTATCGAACAATCAGCCCCAGCATTTT.

The chain is built from TRBV6-1 and TRBJ2-5; a weak D match, TRBD2 (5 bases). This CDR3 region has 14 residues. The V end lost 6 bases, the J end lost 1 base, and 12 bases lay between the germline ends. Germline assignment: CDR1 MNHNS and CDR2 SASEGT. The CDR3 spells CASSRGFPQETQYF. The CDR3 region has the DNA TGTGCCAGCAGCCGAGGGTTCCCCCAAGAGACCCAGTACTTC.

This clone has only one observation. The J gene is TRBJ2-5, the V gene TRBV5-6, with 12 bases lining up with TRBD1. The J call is uncertain, as TRBJ2-7 better fits the DNA end. The CDR3 contains 15 residues. The germline V gene encodes CDR1 SGHDT and CDR2 YYEEEE. The CDR3 protein is CASSGVGQGADEQYF. In DNA form, the CDR3 reads TGTGCCAGCAGCGGGGTGGGACAGGGGGCTGACGAGCAGTACTTC.

The rearrangement links TRBV4-3 to TRBJ2-3, with 15 bases that match TRBD2. Germline assignment: CDR1 LGHNA and CDR2 YSLEER. This CDR3 region has 18 residues. V trimming: 4 bases; J trimming: 1 base; junction bases outside the gene matches: 6. CDR3: CASSRGLAGGQGTDTQYF. CDR3 in DNA: TGCGCCAGCAGCCGAGGACTAGCGGGAGGGCAGGGCACAGATACGCAGTATTTT.